These T cell receptor beta chains were read from a single sample in a study of identical twins. TCRdb re-analysed the 5' RACE reads in MiXCR, keeping a single row per CDR3 protein. The top ten hold roughly 0.97% of the sample, which has some 660,000 distinct CDR3 sequences, less than 10% seen once. This same sample was also part of a study on yellow fever vaccine responses in identical twins.

The material sequenced was PBMCs. Receptors originate from a woman aged 18-29 years in good health. Each CDR3 is given with its conserved first and last residue. D genes are given only for firm matches. Expanded clones get a size class; other rows say once, few or many, or leave the size out.

cdr3_length: 15; d_call: TRBD1; j_call: TRBJ2-7; clone_size: many; v_call: TRBV29-1; cdr3_aa: CSGRLGTGDVDEQYF; cdr3_nt: TGCAGCGGCAGACTGGGGACAGGGGACGTGGACGAGCAGTACTTC
cdr3_length: 15; d_call: TRBD2; j_call: TRBJ2-1; clone_size: -; v_call: TRBV3-1; cdr3_aa: CASSQATSGNNEQFF; cdr3_nt: TGTGCCAGCAGCCAAGCGACTAGCGGGAACAATGAGCAGTTCTTC
cdr3_length: 18; d_call: -; j_call: TRBJ2-1; clone_size: once; v_call: TRBV11-1; cdr3_aa: CASSPHGVAPSSYNEQFF; cdr3_nt: TGTGCCAGCAGCCCCCATGGAGTAGCTCCTAGCTCCTACAATGAGCAGTTCTTC
cdr3_length: 15; d_call: TRBD1; j_call: TRBJ2-5; clone_size: -; v_call: TRBV20-1; cdr3_aa: CSAVSGTGYQETQYF; cdr3_nt: TGCAGTGCTGTCTCCGGGACAGGGTACCAAGAGACCCAGTACTTC
cdr3_length: 15; d_call: -; j_call: TRBJ2-2; clone_size: few; v_call: TRBV7-7; cdr3_aa: CASSLMTGDTGELFF; cdr3_nt: TGTGCTAGCAGCTTAATGACGGGAGACACCGGGGAGCTGTTTTTT
cdr3_length: 15; d_call: -; j_call: TRBJ1-5; clone_size: -; v_call: TRBV12-3/TRBV12-4; cdr3_aa: CASRALSQGNQPQHF; cdr3_nt: TGTGCCAGCAGGGCCCTCAGTCAAGGCAATCAGCCCCAGCATTTT
cdr3_length: 17; d_call: -; j_call: TRBJ2-4; clone_size: -; v_call: TRBV7-2; cdr3_aa: CASSLRDTNQAKNIQYF; cdr3_nt: TGTGCCAGCAGCTTAAGGGACACCAACCAAGCCAAAAACATTCAGTACTTC
cdr3_length: 14; d_call: -; j_call: TRBJ2-7; clone_size: few; v_call: TRBV27; cdr3_aa: CASSLSPQGYEQYF; cdr3_nt: TGTGCCAGCAGTTTATCGCCTCAGGGTTACGAGCAGTACTTC
cdr3_length: 16; d_call: TRBD2; j_call: TRBJ2-3; clone_size: -; v_call: TRBV9; cdr3_aa: CARRGLAGPGTDTQYF; cdr3_nt: TGTGCAAGGCGGGGGCTAGCGGGCCCCGGCACAGATACGCAGTATTTT
cdr3_length: 13; d_call: -; j_call: TRBJ2-7; clone_size: few; v_call: TRBV7-9; cdr3_aa: CASSSLGTGEQYF; cdr3_nt: TGTGCCAGCAGCTCCCTAGGGACGGGCGAGCAGTACTTC
cdr3_length: 16; d_call: TRBD2; j_call: TRBJ2-5; clone_size: -; v_call: TRBV12-3/TRBV12-4; cdr3_aa: CASRRTSGGLQETQYF; cdr3_nt: TGTGCCAGCAGACGGACTAGCGGGGGTTTACAAGAGACCCAGTACTTC
cdr3_length: 16; d_call: TRBD1; j_call: TRBJ2-7; clone_size: -; v_call: TRBV18; cdr3_aa: CASSPSGTGESYEQYF; cdr3_nt: TGTGCCAGCTCACCGTCCGGGACAGGGGAGTCCTACGAGCAGTACTTC
cdr3_length: 16; d_call: -; j_call: TRBJ2-3; clone_size: few; v_call: TRBV7-9; cdr3_aa: CASSLGMDPRTDTQYF; cdr3_nt: TGTGCCAGCAGCTTAGGAATGGACCCTCGCACAGATACGCAGTATTTT
cdr3_length: 13; d_call: TRBD1; j_call: TRBJ1-5; clone_size: -; v_call: TRBV30; cdr3_aa: CAWKQGYNQPQHF; cdr3_nt: TGTGCCTGGAAACAGGGGTACAATCAGCCCCAGCATTTT
cdr3_length: 11; d_call: -; j_call: TRBJ2-5; clone_size: many; v_call: TRBV7-2; cdr3_aa: CASGGGETQYF; cdr3_nt: TGTGCCAGTGGAGGGGGGGAGACCCAGTACTTC
cdr3_length: 13; d_call: TRBD1; j_call: TRBJ1-1; clone_size: few; v_call: TRBV29-1; cdr3_aa: CSAAGQGARRAFF; cdr3_nt: TGCAGCGCCGCTGGACAGGGGGCGAGGAGGGCTTTCTTT
cdr3_length: 12; d_call: -; j_call: TRBJ1-2; clone_size: many; v_call: TRBV14; cdr3_aa: CASSQDRGGYTF; cdr3_nt: TGTGCCAGCAGCCAAGATCGAGGGGGCTACACCTTC
cdr3_length: 20; d_call: TRBD1; j_call: TRBJ2-7; clone_size: -; v_call: TRBV6-2/TRBV6-3; cdr3_aa: CASSYSTGQENLPVSYEQYF; cdr3_nt: TGTGCCAGCAGTTACTCGACGGGACAGGAAAATCTACCTGTCTCCTACGAGCAGTACTTC
cdr3_length: 15; d_call: -; j_call: TRBJ1-5; clone_size: -; v_call: TRBV7-2; cdr3_aa: CASSLNWDSNQPQHF; cdr3_nt: TGTGCCAGCAGCTTAAATTGGGATAGCAATCAGCCCCAGCATTTT
cdr3_length: 13; d_call: -; j_call: TRBJ1-1; clone_size: few; v_call: TRBV7-8; cdr3_aa: CASSRDLNAEAFF; cdr3_nt: TGTGCCAGCAGCCGAGACCTGAACGCTGAAGCTTTCTTT
cdr3_length: 16; d_call: TRBD2; j_call: TRBJ2-5; clone_size: few; v_call: TRBV5-8; cdr3_aa: CASSKSETSGIETQYF; cdr3_nt: TGTGCCAGCAGCAAGAGTGAGACTAGCGGGATTGAGACCCAGTACTTC
cdr3_length: 13; d_call: -; j_call: TRBJ2-1; clone_size: few; v_call: TRBV20-1; cdr3_aa: CSARVILYNEQFF; cdr3_nt: TGCAGTGCTAGAGTGATCTTATACAATGAGCAGTTCTTC
cdr3_length: 13; d_call: -; j_call: TRBJ2-2; clone_size: -; v_call: TRBV7-9; cdr3_aa: CASSSVLAGELFF; cdr3_nt: TGTGCCAGCAGCTCAGTTTTGGCCGGGGAGCTGTTTTTT
cdr3_length: 16; d_call: -; j_call: TRBJ2-3; clone_size: -; v_call: TRBV24-1; cdr3_aa: CATSDEVRSSTDTQYF; cdr3_nt: TGTGCCACCAGTGATGAAGTCCGAAGTAGCACAGATACGCAGTATTTT
cdr3_length: 16; d_call: -; j_call: TRBJ2-2; clone_size: -; v_call: TRBV5-5; cdr3_aa: CASSLGSRVSTGELFF; cdr3_nt: TGTGCCAGCAGCTTGGGATCCAGGGTCTCAACCGGGGAGCTGTTTTTT
cdr3_length: 13; d_call: -; j_call: TRBJ2-3; clone_size: -; v_call: TRBV25-1; cdr3_aa: CASSDGFVDTQYF; cdr3_nt: TGTGCCAGCAGTGACGGGTTTGTCGATACGCAGTATTTT
cdr3_length: 14; d_call: -; j_call: TRBJ2-7; clone_size: few; v_call: TRBV7-2; cdr3_aa: CASSSLPGSYEQYF; cdr3_nt: TGTGCCAGCTCCTCACTCCCAGGTTCCTACGAGCAGTACTTC
cdr3_length: 15; d_call: -; j_call: TRBJ2-3; clone_size: few; v_call: TRBV5-6; cdr3_aa: CASSRRGPSTDTQYF; cdr3_nt: TGTGCCAGCAGCCGCCGCGGCCCTAGCACAGATACGCAGTATTTT
cdr3_length: 15; d_call: TRBD1; j_call: TRBJ2-3; clone_size: many; v_call: TRBV28; cdr3_aa: CASSWDSYPTDTQYF; cdr3_nt: TGTGCCAGCAGTTGGGACAGCTACCCCACAGATACGCAGTATTTT
cdr3_length: 13; d_call: TRBD1; j_call: TRBJ2-7; clone_size: few; v_call: TRBV29-1; cdr3_aa: CSVAQGQGTEQYF; cdr3_nt: TGCAGCGTTGCCCAAGGACAGGGTACCGAGCAGTACTTC
cdr3_length: 16; d_call: -; j_call: TRBJ2-1; clone_size: -; v_call: TRBV5-1; cdr3_aa: CASSTTSQGRYNEQFF; cdr3_nt: TGCGCCAGCAGCACCACATCCCAAGGGAGGTACAATGAGCAGTTCTTC
cdr3_length: 18; d_call: -; j_call: TRBJ1-1; clone_size: few; v_call: TRBV4-1; cdr3_aa: CASSQDYMTGNMNTEAFF; cdr3_nt: TGCGCCAGCAGCCAAGATTATATGACAGGCAATATGAACACTGAAGCTTTCTTT
cdr3_length: 14; d_call: -; j_call: TRBJ2-7; clone_size: -; v_call: TRBV5-1; cdr3_aa: CASSTGDNSYEQYF; cdr3_nt: TGCGCCAGCAGCACCGGGGACAACTCCTACGAGCAGTACTTC
cdr3_length: 12; d_call: -; j_call: TRBJ2-1; clone_size: many; v_call: TRBV27; cdr3_aa: CASTSSYNEQFF; cdr3_nt: TGTGCCAGTACTAGCTCCTACAATGAGCAGTTCTTC
cdr3_length: 15; d_call: -; j_call: TRBJ1-6; clone_size: -; v_call: TRBV15; cdr3_aa: CATSRLDGEDSPLHF; cdr3_nt: TGTGCCACCAGCAGATTGGACGGCGAGGATTCACCCCTCCACTTT
cdr3_length: 15; d_call: TRBD2; j_call: TRBJ2-7; clone_size: few; v_call: TRBV20-1; cdr3_aa: CSAGVAGGRDYEQYF; cdr3_nt: TGCAGTGCGGGTGTAGCGGGGGGTCGGGACTACGAGCAGTACTTC
cdr3_length: 15; d_call: TRBD1; j_call: TRBJ2-4; clone_size: many; v_call: TRBV24-1; cdr3_aa: CATSDSGQASNIQYF; cdr3_nt: TGTGCCACCAGTGATTCCGGACAGGCGTCAAACATTCAGTACTTC
cdr3_length: 15; d_call: TRBD1; j_call: TRBJ2-7; clone_size: few; v_call: TRBV18; cdr3_aa: CASSAPGQGIFEQYF; cdr3_nt: TGTGCCAGCTCCGCGCCGGGACAGGGAATTTTCGAGCAGTACTTC
cdr3_length: 15; d_call: -; j_call: TRBJ2-5; clone_size: -; v_call: TRBV20-1; cdr3_aa: CSARDIGTPQETQYF; cdr3_nt: TGCAGTGCTAGAGATATAGGGACCCCCCAAGAGACCCAGTACTTC
cdr3_length: 12; d_call: -; j_call: TRBJ2-7; clone_size: few; v_call: TRBV27; cdr3_aa: CASSPSRREQYF; cdr3_nt: TGTGCCAGCAGTCCAAGCAGGCGGGAGCAGTACTTC
cdr3_length: 15; d_call: -; j_call: TRBJ2-1; clone_size: -; v_call: TRBV10-3; cdr3_aa: CAISNDSFPYNEQFF; cdr3_nt: TGTGCCATCAGTAATGACAGCTTCCCCTACAATGAGCAGTTCTTC
cdr3_length: 14; d_call: -; j_call: TRBJ2-1; clone_size: few; v_call: TRBV5-1; cdr3_aa: CASSMQGGDNEQFF; cdr3_nt: TGCGCCAGCAGCATGCAGGGGGGGGACAATGAGCAGTTCTTC
cdr3_length: 16; d_call: -; j_call: TRBJ2-2; clone_size: -; v_call: TRBV11-2; cdr3_aa: CASSLSSGVYTGELFF; cdr3_nt: TGTGCCAGCAGCTTAAGCTCGGGAGTCTACACCGGGGAGCTGTTTTTT
cdr3_length: 15; d_call: -; j_call: TRBJ2-5; clone_size: few; v_call: TRBV7-2; cdr3_aa: CASSADSHPQETQYF; cdr3_nt: TGTGCCAGCAGCGCGGACTCCCATCCCCAAGAGACCCAGTACTTC
cdr3_length: 15; d_call: -; j_call: TRBJ1-1; clone_size: -; v_call: TRBV29-1; cdr3_aa: CSVEDLRGGNTEAFF; cdr3_nt: TGCAGCGTTGAAGATCTGAGAGGGGGGAACACTGAAGCTTTCTTT
cdr3_length: 15; d_call: -; j_call: TRBJ2-1; clone_size: few; v_call: TRBV9; cdr3_aa: CASSATISQYNEQFF; cdr3_nt: TGTGCCAGCAGCGCCACCATCTCACAGTACAATGAGCAGTTCTTC
cdr3_length: 16; d_call: -; j_call: TRBJ2-3; clone_size: few; v_call: TRBV6-1; cdr3_aa: CASSDWSSRVRDTQYF; cdr3_nt: TGTGCCAGCAGTGATTGGTCTTCTCGTGTTAGAGATACGCAGTATTTT
cdr3_length: 16; d_call: TRBD2; j_call: TRBJ2-1; clone_size: few; v_call: TRBV11-2; cdr3_aa: CASSLDPLLASNEQFF; cdr3_nt: TGTGCCAGCAGCTTAGATCCGTTACTAGCGAGTAATGAGCAGTTCTTC
cdr3_length: 16; d_call: TRBD2; j_call: TRBJ2-5; clone_size: -; v_call: TRBV7-3; cdr3_aa: CASSITGTSGAETQYF; cdr3_nt: TGTGCCAGCAGCATTACCGGGACTAGCGGGGCTGAGACCCAGTACTTC
cdr3_length: 12; d_call: -; j_call: TRBJ2-1; clone_size: -; v_call: TRBV20-1; cdr3_aa: CSPLLPYNEQFF; cdr3_nt: TGCAGCCCCCTCCTCCCCTACAATGAGCAGTTCTTC
cdr3_length: 15; d_call: -; j_call: TRBJ2-3; clone_size: -; v_call: TRBV9; cdr3_aa: CASSVASSAGDTQYF; cdr3_nt: TGTGCCAGCAGCGTAGCTTCTAGCGCCGGCGATACGCAGTATTTT
cdr3_length: 16; d_call: TRBD1; j_call: TRBJ2-1; clone_size: few; v_call: TRBV19; cdr3_aa: CASSLNRDRGLGEQFF; cdr3_nt: TGTGCCAGTAGTTTAAACCGGGACAGGGGGCTAGGGGAGCAGTTCTTC
cdr3_length: 14; d_call: -; j_call: TRBJ2-1; clone_size: few; v_call: TRBV6-1; cdr3_aa: CASRPGLGNNEQFF; cdr3_nt: TGTGCCAGCAGACCGGGACTCGGTAACAATGAGCAGTTCTTC
cdr3_length: 20; d_call: TRBD2; j_call: TRBJ2-7; clone_size: -; v_call: TRBV7-8; cdr3_aa: CASSHSTGVATSGISYEQYF; cdr3_nt: TGTGCCAGCAGCCACTCAACAGGGGTCGCGACTAGCGGGATATCCTACGAGCAGTACTTC
cdr3_length: 16; d_call: TRBD1; j_call: TRBJ2-7; clone_size: -; v_call: TRBV14; cdr3_aa: CASSQDSRTGIYEQYF; cdr3_nt: TGTGCCAGCAGCCAAGATTCGAGGACAGGGATCTACGAGCAGTACTTC